The clone carrying this TCR beta chain was detected once. Generated by immunoSEQ multiplex PCR, the TCRdb table keeps only in-frame clones and is missing some. The table includes under 300,000 clones, 85% detected once. Living in 24 US areas, the participants were between roughly 18 and 89 years of age. The CDR3 length is 13 residues. Per the germline V gene, CDR1 is MNHNY and CDR2 is SVGAGI (reference sequence). The V end lost 5 bases, the J end lost 7 bases, and 12 bases lay between the germline ends. This entry belongs to a study of blood T cell repertoires in COVID-19. Looking at the study overall: Sources were T cells, B-cell-depleted T cells, or PBMCs; the material itself was cDNA or gDNA.

This clonotype was obtained from a woman aged 45-65 years who had been exposed to COVID-19. This chain joins TRBV6-6 and TRBJ2-1, with D perhaps TRBD1 (6 bases). The sample consisted of PBMCs or T cells enriched from blood (not recorded which). CDR3: CASSRDILNEQFF. The CDR3 coding sequence is TGTGCCAGCAGTCGGGACATTCTTAATGAGCAGTTCTTC.